This TCR beta chain was retrieved from a study of T cell changes during pregnancy in multiple sclerosis. Concerning this clone: The junction does not match germline at one end; this may be a read error.

Method: immunoSEQ multiplex PCR; TCRdb's copy keeps in-frame clones and lacks some. Of 30,000 to 35,000 clones detected, about nine tenths appear once; the ten largest clones hold roughly 10%. The CDR3 totals 17 residues. The germline CDR1 and CDR2 sequences are SGDLS and YYNGEE. The clonotype comes from a female donor with multiple sclerosis, enrolled in a pregnancy study. The starting material was CD8+ T cells from peripheral blood mononuclear cells, obtained before pregnancy. The chain carries TRBV9 and TRBJ2-2, with D possibly matching TRBD1 (5 bases). The CDR3 sequence is CASSVRIGAGNSGELFF. CDR3 coding DNA: TGTGCCAGCAGCGTACGGATTGGGGCAGGGAACTCCGGGGAGCTGTTTTTT.